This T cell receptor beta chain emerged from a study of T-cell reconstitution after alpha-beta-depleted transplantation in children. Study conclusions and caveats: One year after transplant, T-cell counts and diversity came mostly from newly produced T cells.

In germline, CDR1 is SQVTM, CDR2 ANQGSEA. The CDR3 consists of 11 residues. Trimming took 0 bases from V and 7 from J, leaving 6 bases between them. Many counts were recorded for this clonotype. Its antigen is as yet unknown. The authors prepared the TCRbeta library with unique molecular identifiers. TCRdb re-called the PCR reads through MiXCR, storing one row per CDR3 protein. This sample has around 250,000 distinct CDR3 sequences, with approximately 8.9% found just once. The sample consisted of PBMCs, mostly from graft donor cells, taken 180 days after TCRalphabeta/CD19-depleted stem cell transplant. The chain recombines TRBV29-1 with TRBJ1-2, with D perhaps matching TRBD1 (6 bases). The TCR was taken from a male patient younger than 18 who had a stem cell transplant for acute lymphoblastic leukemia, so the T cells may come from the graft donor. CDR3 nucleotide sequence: TGCAGCGTTGAAGACAGGGGTGGCTACACCTTC. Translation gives CSVEDRGGYTF.